The 21 T cell receptor beta chains listed next were all sequenced from one sample in a study of graft-versus-host responses after intestinal transplantation. The data were produced by immunoSEQ multiplex PCR, yet TCRdb's version contains in-frame clones alone and is incomplete. Altogether 15,000 to 20,000 clones are present, approximately 95% being singletons, with the ten largest covering 0.75% to 0.95%. The source was PBMCs, collected 23 days after intestinal transplant. The receptors come from a human patient who received an intestinal transplant, so some T cells may come from the graft donor.

V usage is TRBV4-1 and J usage is TRBJ2-2, with 7 positions matching TRBD2. Trimming removed 3 bases from V and 7 bases from J; junction bases left unmatched: 14. Germline V CDR1 and CDR2: MGHRA, YSYEKL. CDR3 length equals 17 residues. CDR3 in DNA: TGCGCCAGCAGCCAGAGCAGGGAGGGCCCCATGGACGGGGAGCTGTTTTTT. This sequence encodes CASSQSREGPMDGELFF.

This chain links TRBV7-2 with TRBJ1-1, with D unclear. CDR1 SGHTA and CDR2 FQGNSA come from the germline V gene. The CDR3 has 14 amino acids. V was cut by 3 bases and J by 1 base, with 9 bases left in between. CDR3 nucleotide sequence: TGTGCCAGCAGCTTGATCTCAGAGAACACTGAAGCTTTCTTT. This translates into CASSLISENTEAFF.

The chain uses TRBV4-1 and TRBJ2-7; D is possibly TRBD2 (5 bases). Trimming removed 0 bases from V and 2 bases from J, with 14 bases in between. The germline V gene has CDR1 MGHRA and CDR2 YSYEKL. The CDR3 length is 16 residues. For the CDR3, the DNA is TGCGCCAGCAGCCAAGATTTGAGGGAAAGGGCCTACGAGCAGTACTTC. Residues: CASSQDLRERAYEQYF.

This clone was detected once. The V gene is TRBV30, the J gene TRBJ1-3, with D maybe TRBD1 (6 bases). The length of the CDR3 is 14 residues. V was pared by 5 bases and J by 0 bases, with 11 bases between. Germline loops: CDR1 GTSNPN, CDR2 SVGIG (reference sequence). CDR3 coding DNA: TGTGCCTGGGGGGACACGAGCTCTGGAAACACCATATATTTT. Translating it yields CAWGDTSSGNTIYF. The variable domain in full, with the rest retrieved from reference TRBV30 and TRBJ1-3, is SQTIHQWPATLVQPVGSPLSLECTVEGTSNPNLYWYRQAAGRGLQLLFYSVGIGQISSEVPQNLSASRPQDRQFILSSKKLLLSDSGFYLCAWGDTSSGNTIYFGEGSWLTVV.

This sequence joins TRBV6-1 and TRBJ2-3, with D unresolved. Germline CDR1 MNHNS, CDR2 SASEGT. V lost 7 bases and J lost 1, with 12 bases in between. This CDR3 comprises 14 residues. CDR3 sequence reads: CASTVRDGTDTQYF. In DNA form, the CDR3 reads TGTGCCAGCACCGTGCGCGACGGCACAGATACGCAGTATTTT.

The rearrangement links TRBV28 to TRBJ2-7; no clear D gene. V gave up 1 base and J gave up 0 bases, with 13 bases separating them. Germline V gene sequence: CDR1 MDHEN, CDR2 SYDVKM. The CDR3 is 16 amino acids. This CDR3 is CASSLSVVGDSYEQYF. CDR3 bases: TGTGCCAGCAGTTTATCGGTCGTTGGGGACTCCTACGAGCAGTACTTC.

The chain links TRBV5-4 to TRBJ2-1; D gene unclear. The V gene's germline CDR1 is SGHNT and CDR2 YYREEE (reference sequence). The ends were cut back, 0 bases at V and 0 bases at J, with 7 bases in the middle. The CDR3 consists of 15 residues. CDR3 region: CASSLGDSSYNEQFF. The CDR3 nucleotides are TGTGCCAGCAGCTTGGGCGATAGCTCCTACAATGAGCAGTTCTTC.

The CDR3 coding sequence is TGCAGCGTTGAGTGGCCGATCCAAGAGACCCAGTACTTC. Its protein is CSVEWPIQETQYF. The genes are TRBV29-1 and TRBJ2-5; D call uncertain. The germline V gene has CDR1 SQVTM and CDR2 ANQGSEA. The CDR3 spans 13 residues. Trimming left V 3 bases short and J 1 base short, with 9 bases between.

In the case of this clone: At one end the junction does not follow the germline gene, possibly because of a read error. The CDR3 here is CSSSDLNTEAFF. The CDR3 DNA follows: TGCTCCAGCAGTGACTTGAACACTGAAGCTTTCTTT. The chain has TRBV10-1 and TRBJ1-1; no reliable D call. Germline V gene data show CDR1 as WNHNN and CDR2 as SYGVQD (reference sequence). CDR3 size: 12 residues.

This sequence joins TRBV2 and TRBJ2-2; D not certain. There are 13 residues in the CDR3. V shed 6 bases and J shed 2 bases, with 7 bases lying between them. The V gene's germline CDR1 is SNHLY and CDR2 FYNNEI. The CDR3 region has the DNA TGTGCCAGCAGATCGGAAAACACCGGGGAGCTGTTTTTT. This gives the protein CASRSENTGELFF.

This CDR3 reads CASSLEARTGEETQYF. CDR3 DNA sequence: TGTGCCAGCAGCTTAGAAGCCCGGACAGGGGAAGAGACCCAGTACTTC. The chain is built from TRBV13 and TRBJ2-5, with 9 bases aligning to TRBD1. CDR1 and CDR2 from the germline V gene are PRHDT and FYEKMQ (reference sequence). CDR3 size: 16 residues. With 1 base clipped from V and 3 bases from J, the junction kept 6 bases outside the gene matches.

The CDR3 DNA is TGTGCCAGCAGTTTGAGGCGGGAGTTTTACGAGCAGTACTTC. This codes for CASSLRREFYEQYF. The gene calls are TRBV27 and TRBJ2-7; TRBD2 matches at 7 bases. The CDR3 runs to 14 residues. In germline, CDR1 is MNHEY, CDR2 SMNVEV (reference sequence). Trimming took 3 bases from V and 4 from J; bases not matched to a gene: 6.

This chain links TRBV4-1 with TRBJ1-1; 7 nucleotides line up with TRBD1. This CDR3 is built from 15 residues. Germline assignment: CDR1 MGHRA and CDR2 YSYEKL. Trimming took 7 bases from V and 3 from J; bases not matched to a gene: 11. Written as DNA, the CDR3 is TGCGCCAGCACCCCGAGTGACAGGGAGTACACTGAAGCTTTCTTT. Its translation: CASTPSDREYTEAFF.

The chain uses TRBV7-2 and TRBJ1-2, with no clear D. The CDR3 loop spans 12 amino acids. V lost 1 base and J 3 bases, leaving 3 bases between the germline ends. Germline loops: CDR1 SGHTA, CDR2 FQGNSA. The CDR3 reads CASSLGHYGYTF. CDR3 in DNA: TGTGCCAGCAGCTTAGGACACTATGGCTACACCTTC.

CDR3 bases: TGTGCCAGCAGCGTAGAATCGGGGTTGGGCATGACAGATACGCAGTATTTT. It yields the protein CASSVESGLGMTDTQYF. The J gene is TRBJ2-3, the V gene TRBV9; tentatively, D is TRBD2 (5 bases). Germline V lookup: CDR1 SGDLS, CDR2 YYNGEE. This CDR3 contains 17 residues. The germline V and J ends were trimmed by 0 bases and 3 bases, with 17 bases remaining between them.

The gene calls are TRBV13 and TRBJ1-3, with D maybe TRBD1 (5 bases). Trimming cost V 5 bases and J 4 bases, with 12 bases left between them. The germline CDR1 and CDR2 sequences are PRHDT and FYEKMQ (reference sequence). The CDR3 runs 14 residues. CDR3 sequence (DNA): TGTGCCAGCAGCGCCAGGGTTTCCGGAAACACCATATATTTT. Translating it yields CASSARVSGNTIYF.

The rearrangement uses TRBV23-1 and TRBJ2-5; D uncertain. TRBV23-1 is identified as an open reading frame with a role that is uncertain. The length of the CDR3 is 17 residues. Trimming removed 3 bases at V and 1 base at J, with 18 bases between. CDR3 bases: TGCGCCAGCAGTCATATTAAATCGAACGATTCCCAAGAGACCCAGTACTTC. It translates to CASSHIKSNDSQETQYF.

The chain is built from TRBV6-6 and TRBJ1-1, with unresolved D. CDR3 size: 12 residues. CDR1 and CDR2 from the germline V gene are MNHNY and SVGAGI (reference sequence). V was clipped by 9 bases and J by 7 bases, with 15 bases between them. CDR3 in amino acids: CASETGSLEAFF. CDR3 DNA sequence: TGTGCCAGTGAAACGGGGTCGCTTGAAGCTTTCTTT.

The rearrangement joins TRBV6-1 to TRBJ1-1, with 8 bases fitting TRBD1. V lost 5 bases, J lost 0 bases, and 5 bases stayed unmatched. Germline loops: CDR1 MNHNS, CDR2 SASEGT. CDR3 length: 15 residues. CDR3 coding DNA: TGTGCCAGCAGTCCGAGGACAGGGCTGAACACTGAAGCTTTCTTT. This sequence encodes CASSPRTGLNTEAFF.

This chain links TRBV11-2 with TRBJ2-1; TRBD2 matches at 9 bases. The CDR3 contains 16 residues. The V gene end was trimmed by 0 bases and the J gene end by 9 bases; junction bases not matched to a gene: 9. The germline V gene has CDR1 SGHAT and CDR2 FQNNGV. The CDR3 protein is CASSLEWGTSSGEQFF. The CDR3 DNA follows: TGTGCCAGCAGCTTAGAGTGGGGGACTAGCTCCGGTGAGCAGTTCTTC.

The chain employs TRBV9 and TRBJ2-1; weak D call: TRBD2 (5 bases). The CDR3 has 13 residues. V dropped 4 bases and J dropped 7 bases, with 12 bases sitting between them. CDR1 is SGDLS, CDR2 YYNGEE, per germline. The CDR3 DNA is TGTGCCAGCAGCCTCGCCTCGGGGAATGAGCAGTTCTTC. Its translation: CASSLASGNEQFF. Complete variable domain (other parts from reference TRBV9 and TRBJ2-1): DSGVTQTPKHLITATGQRVTLRCSPRSGDLSVYWYQQSLDQGLQFLIQYYNGEERAKGNILERFSAQQFPDLHSELNLSSLELGDSALYFCASSLASGNEQFFGPGTRLTVL.